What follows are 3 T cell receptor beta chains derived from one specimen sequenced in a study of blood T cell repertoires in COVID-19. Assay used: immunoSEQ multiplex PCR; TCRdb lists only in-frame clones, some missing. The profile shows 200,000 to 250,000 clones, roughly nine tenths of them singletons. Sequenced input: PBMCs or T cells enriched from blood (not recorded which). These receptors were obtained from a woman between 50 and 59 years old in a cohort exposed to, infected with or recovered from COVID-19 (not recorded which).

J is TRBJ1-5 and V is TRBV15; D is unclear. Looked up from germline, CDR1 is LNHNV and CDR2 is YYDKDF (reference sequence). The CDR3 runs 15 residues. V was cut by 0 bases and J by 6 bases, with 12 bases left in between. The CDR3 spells CATSRDYGEGQPQHF. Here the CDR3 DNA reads TGTGCCACCAGCAGAGATTATGGGGAGGGTCAGCCCCAGCATTTT.

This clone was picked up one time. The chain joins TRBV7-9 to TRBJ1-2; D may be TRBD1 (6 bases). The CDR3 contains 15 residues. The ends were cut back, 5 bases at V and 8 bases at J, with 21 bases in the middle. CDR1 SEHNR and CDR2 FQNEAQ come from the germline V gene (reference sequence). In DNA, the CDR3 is TGTGCCAGCAGCCAAGATCAGGGGCGGCGGCGGGGCTACACCTTC. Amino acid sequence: CASSQDQGRRRGYTF. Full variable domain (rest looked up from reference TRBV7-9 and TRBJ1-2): DTGVSQNPRHKITKRGQNVTFRCDPISEHNRLYWYRQTLGQGPEFLTYFQNEAQLEKSRLLSDRFSAERPKGSFSTLEIQRTEQGDSAMYLCASSQDQGRRRGYTFGSGTRLTVV.

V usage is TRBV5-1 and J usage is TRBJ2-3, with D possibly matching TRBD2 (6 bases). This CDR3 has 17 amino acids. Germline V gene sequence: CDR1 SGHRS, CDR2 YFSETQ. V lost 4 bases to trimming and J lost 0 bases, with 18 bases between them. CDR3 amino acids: CASSKTGTQSSTDTQYF. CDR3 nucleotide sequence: TGCGCCAGCAGCAAAACCGGGACTCAGTCTAGCACAGATACGCAGTATTTT.